Following are 13 T cell receptor beta chains from one sample sequenced in a study of cytomegalovirus exposure and HLA in healthy donors. Researchers ran the PCR with 60 Vbeta and 13 Jbeta primers. The table came from immunoSEQ multiplex PCR; TCRdb's copy has only in-frame clones and leaves some out. In the table there are 150,000 to 200,000 clones, over 65% of which are singletons. Sequencing input: PBMCs. These receptors were collected from a man younger than 30 in good health and CMV-seronegative.

J is TRBJ1-1 and V is TRBV6-5, with 10 bases that match TRBD1. Germline CDR1 reads MNHEY; CDR2 reads SVGAGI. The length of the CDR3 is 14 residues. J lost 11 bases, V lost 2 bases, and 8 bases had no gene match. The CDR3 spells CASSYAPGQGEAFF. CDR3 coding DNA: TGTGCCAGCAGTTACGCCCCAGGACAGGGGGAGGCTTTCTTT.

The chain has TRBV6-5 and TRBJ1-2, with 9 bases fitting TRBD1. After removal of 8 bases from V and 7 bases from J, the junction contained 11 bases not matched to a gene. CDR1 and CDR2 from the germline V gene are MNHEY and SVGAGI. This CDR3 contains 14 residues. CDR3 bases: TGTGCCAGCCAGAGGGACAGGGACGGAGGTGGCTACACCTTC. Protein: CASQRDRDGGGYTF.

J is TRBJ2-2 and V is TRBV5-1, with 8 nucleotides matching TRBD1. There are 13 residues in the CDR3. J gave up 5 bases and V 6 bases, and 3 bases lay outside the gene matches. The germline gives CDR1 SGHRS, CDR2 YFSETQ. The CDR3 bases are TGCGCCAGCACGACAGGGGTAACCGGGGAGCTGTTTTTT. It translates to CASTTGVTGELFF.

The DNA of the CDR3 is TGTGCCACCAGCAGAGATTTCAACAGGGGGCTATACTACCAAGAGACCCAGTACTTC. It yields the protein CATSRDFNRGLYYQETQYF. This chain connects TRBV15 to TRBJ2-5; 9 bases agree with TRBD1. Trimming took 0 bases from V and 0 from J; bases not matched to a gene: 11. Looked up from germline, CDR1 is LNHNV and CDR2 is YYDKDF (reference sequence). The CDR3 spans 19 residues.

The chain has TRBV6-5 and TRBJ1-1; 7 positions agree with TRBD1. Germline V gene sequence: CDR1 MNHEY, CDR2 SVGAGI. The length of the CDR3 is 15 residues. Trimming removed 0 bases from V and 4 bases from J; junction bases left unmatched: 5. The CDR3 DNA reads as TGTGCCAGCAGTTACTCGACAGGGAGAGGCACTGAAGCTTTCTTT. Translating gives CASSYSTGRGTEAFF.

CDR3 coding DNA: TGTGCCTGGAGTCGTCAGGGGCATAACTATGGCTACACCTTC. Protein: CAWSRQGHNYGYTF. The chain employs TRBV30 and TRBJ1-2; possible D gene TRBD1, 6 bases. CDR1 GTSNPN and CDR2 SVGIG come from the germline V gene (reference sequence). The CDR3 contains 14 residues. V shed 2 bases and J shed 1 base, with 11 bases lying between them.

CDR3 coding DNA: TGTGCCAGCAGCTTAGTGGGCGGGAGTTCGACAGATACGCAGTATTTT. It codes for CASSLVGGSSTDTQYF. The chain recombines TRBV7-9 with TRBJ2-3, with TRBD2 identical over 7 bases. The V and J ends lost 1 base and 3 bases, in that order; junction bases with no gene match: 7. Germline lookup yields CDR1 SEHNR and CDR2 FQNEAQ (reference sequence). The length of the CDR3 is 16 residues.

On this clone itself: The junction does not match germline at one end; this may be a read error. The chain employs TRBV12-5 and TRBJ1-2; 10 nucleotides line up with TRBD1. Looked up from germline, CDR1 is LGHNT and CDR2 is FRNRAP. The CDR3 runs 16 residues. The CDR3 nucleotides read TGTACTAGTGGTTTGCCCCGGACAGGGGGAACCTCTGGCTACACCTTC. This encodes CTSGLPRTGGTSGYTF.

The J gene is TRBJ2-7, the V gene TRBV4-1; perhaps TRBD2 as D (5 bases). V lost 2 bases and J 4 bases, leaving 21 bases between the germline ends. This CDR3 has 17 amino acids. Germline V CDR1 and CDR2: MGHRA, YSYEKL. Written as DNA, the CDR3 is TGCGCCAGCAGCCAAAGACTGCTTCGCGGGCCGTATTACGAGCAGTACTTC. This codes for CASSQRLLRGPYYEQYF.

The chain joins TRBV14 to TRBJ1-3; D remains ambiguous. Trimming pared 4 bases from V and 4 bases from J, leaving 14 bases between. The CDR3 sequence is 15 residues long. Germline V gene lookup returns CDR1 SGHDN and CDR2 FVKESK. DNA of the CDR3: TGTGCCAGCAGCCCCGATAGGACTTGGGGAAACACCATATATTTT. Its translation is CASSPDRTWGNTIYF.

The chain couples TRBV6-4 to TRBJ2-5; TRBD2 might be the D (6 bases). V dropped 9 bases and J dropped 2 bases, with 16 bases sitting between them. The CDR3 is 14 residues long. The germline CDR1 and CDR2 sequences are MRHNA and SNTAGT. The CDR3, as DNA: TGTGCCAGTTGGGGGACTTCCGAGCAAGAGACCCAGTACTTC. Amino acid sequence: CASWGTSEQETQYF.

The CDR3 sequence is CASSLKGTDSTDTQYF. The CDR3 region has the DNA TGCGCCAGCAGCCTTAAAGGGACAGACAGCACAGATACGCAGTATTTT. This chain uses TRBV4-3 with TRBJ2-3, with TRBD1 matching 7 bases. The CDR3 is 16 residues long. The ends lost 4 bases at V and 0 bases at J; junction bases unmatched: 7. Germline assignment: CDR1 LGHNA and CDR2 YSLEER.

J is TRBJ1-5 and V is TRBV27, with 7 bases identical to TRBD1. The CDR3 is 14 amino acids. V was clipped by 7 bases and J by 5 bases; unmatched bases: 8. CDR1 is MNHEY, CDR2 SMNVEV, per germline (reference sequence). The CDR3 loop reads CASITGELYQPQHF. CDR3 nucleotide sequence: TGTGCCAGCATTACAGGGGAGTTGTATCAGCCCCAGCATTTT.